These 25 T cell receptor beta chains share one sample of origin, sequenced in a study of post-analysis software for immune sequencing data (dated by TCRdb to the mid-2010s). For these receptors, no antigen is known. The library was obtained by PCR. The sequencer was an Illumina HiSeq 2500. Unique molecular identifiers were incorporated into TCR beta cDNA libraries to reduce PCR and sequencing biases. TCRdb reran the public reads through fastp at Q25 and MiXCR, keeping productive beta chains. Rows with one shared CDR3 protein collapse into an entry with the most common genes and DNA. The sample contains 750,000 to 900,000 distinct CDR3 sequences, 40% to 55% of them found a single time. 4% to 5% of the sample is taken by the ten largest. Paper-wide results and their limitations: Patients showed significantly higher frequencies than controls for roughly five TRBV segments, among them TRBV5-6, TRBV5-1 and TRBV20-1.

Sample: blood. The source is a girl between 5 and 17 years old with multiple sclerosis.

The V and J genes are TRBV6-5 and TRBJ2-2; D unclear. Germline V gene lookup returns CDR1 MNHEY and CDR2 SVGAGI. The CDR3 loop spans 14 amino acids. The V end was cut by 6 bases, the J end by 4 bases, with 12 bases between. Written as DNA, the CDR3 is TGTGCCAGCAGGGTGGGTCCTGGCACCGGGGAGCTGTTTTTT. Protein: CASRVGPGTGELFF.

The chain has TRBV7-2 and TRBJ1-2; maybe TRBD1 (5 bases). V was pared by 2 bases and J by 1 base, with 8 bases between. Germline V lookup: CDR1 SGHTA, CDR2 FQGNSA. This CDR3 spans 14 amino acids. The CDR3 loop is CASSLFDSNYGYTF. CDR3 coding DNA: TGTGCCAGCAGCTTATTCGACAGTAACTATGGCTACACCTTC.

The V and J genes are TRBV5-1 and TRBJ2-3, with D perhaps being TRBD1 or TRBD2 (6 bases each). Germline CDR1 reads SGHRS; CDR2 reads YFSETQ. This CDR3 is 16 amino acids long. V dropped 3 bases and J dropped 0 bases, with 14 bases sitting between them. The CDR3 DNA sequence: TGCGCCAGCAGCTCCTTCTGGGGGGCTAGCACAGATACGCAGTATTTT. Translating gives CASSSFWGASTDTQYF.

The V call is TRBV5-1, the J call TRBJ2-7; the D call may be TRBD1 or TRBD2 (5 bases each). V lost 5 bases and J 1 base, leaving 16 bases between the germline ends. This CDR3 is 15 amino acids long. Germline V gives CDR1 SGHRS, CDR2 YFSETQ. As DNA, the CDR3 is TGCGCCAGCAGACGTGACGGGACCGCATCCTACGAGCAGTACTTC. Translated: CASRRDGTASYEQYF.

This chain joins TRBV12-3 or TRBV12-4 and TRBJ1-2, with D possibly being TRBD1 (5 bases). Trimming removed 4 bases at V and 8 bases at J, with 14 bases between. The CDR3 is 13 amino acids. In DNA form, the CDR3 reads TGTGCCAGCAGTTCCGGGACCGAGGGCGGCTACACCTTC. It translates to CASSSGTEGGYTF.

This clonotype turned up a few times. CDR3 residues: CRTGTANYGYTF. The DNA for the CDR3 is TGCAGAACCGGGACAGCTAACTATGGCTACACCTTC. The chain combines TRBV20-1 with TRBJ1-2; 7 bases agree with TRBD1. The germline gives CDR1 DFQATT, CDR2 SNEGSKA (reference sequence). This CDR3 comprises 12 residues.

The genes are TRBV10-3 and TRBJ2-3, with D possibly TRBD1 on 6 matching bases. Germline V lookup: CDR1 ENHRY, CDR2 SYGVKD. The CDR3 has 13 amino acids. V lost 6 bases and J lost 6, with 13 bases in between. The CDR3 spells CAIRGRGSDTQYF. Here the CDR3 DNA reads TGTGCCATCAGGGGTAGGGGGTCCGATACGCAGTATTTT.

The rearrangement joins TRBV5-4 to TRBJ2-3; 14 positions match TRBD2. Per germline, CDR1 SGHNT and CDR2 YYREEE (reference sequence). The CDR3 runs to 19 residues. The ends lost 4 bases at V and 3 bases at J; junction bases unmatched: 13. The CDR3 nucleotides are TGTGCCAGCAGCCCTTACCCGGGACTAGCGGGAGTAGGGACAGATACGCAGTATTTT. It encodes CASSPYPGLAGVGTDTQYF.

This chain connects TRBV13 to TRBJ2-7; D gene unclear. V was trimmed by 7 bases and J by 3 bases, leaving 16 bases between them. Germline-derived CDR1 and CDR2 are PRHDT and FYEKMQ (reference sequence). The CDR3 contains 14 residues. Here the CDR3 reads CASIPPDGIYEQYF. CDR3 DNA: TGTGCCAGCATTCCACCGGACGGCATCTACGAGCAGTACTTC.

This clonotype was seen only a few times. The chain links TRBV7-2 to TRBJ2-5, with 7 bases matching TRBD1. CDR3 length equals 13 residues. The V segment lost 5 bases and the J segment 7 bases; nucleotides outside the gene matches: 7. Germline CDR1 SGHTA, CDR2 FQGNSA. The CDR3 coding sequence is TGTGCCAGCAGCCGAGGACAGGTTGGGACCCAGTACTTC. It translates to CASSRGQVGTQYF.

The rearrangement links TRBV7-3 to TRBJ2-1, with D possibly matching TRBD2 (6 bases). Germline lookup yields CDR1 SGHTA and CDR2 FQGTGA. Trimming cost V 5 bases and J 5 bases, with 19 bases left between them. This CDR3 region has 16 residues. CDR3 DNA: TGTGCCAGCAGCATCTTTATAGCGGAACCAAACAATGAGCAGTTCTTC. Amino acids: CASSIFIAEPNNEQFF.

As to this clonotype: One end of the junction does not line up with germline, which may come from a read error. The chain is built from TRBV10-3 and TRBJ2-1; TRBD2 might be the D (6 bases). Germline CDR1 is ENHRY and CDR2 is SYGVKD. This CDR3 comprises 12 residues. The CDR3 bases are TGTGCCAGCAGTCGGGACTCCTATGAGCAGTTCTTC. This encodes CASSRDSYEQFF.

This chain links TRBV13 with TRBJ2-7, with D maybe TRBD1 (6 bases). V was clipped by 0 bases and J by 1 base, with 10 bases between them. This CDR3 spans 15 amino acids. Germline V gene lookup returns CDR1 PRHDT and CDR2 FYEKMQ (reference sequence). CDR3 residues: CASSLGLDRSYEQYF. CDR3 sequence (DNA): TGTGCCAGCAGCTTAGGCCTAGACAGGTCCTACGAGCAGTACTTC.

The rearrangement links TRBV27 to TRBJ2-1, with D unclear. Trimming cost V 5 bases and J 6 bases, with 8 bases left between them. The CDR3 runs 12 residues. From germline, CDR1 is MNHEY and CDR2 SMNVEV (reference sequence). CDR3 DNA sequence: TGTGCCAGCAGTCCTTACCCCAATGAGCAGTTCTTC. Protein product: CASSPYPNEQFF.

The gene calls are TRBV10-3 and TRBJ2-7; 9 nucleotides line up with TRBD2. V gave up 6 bases and J gave up 6 bases; unmatched junction bases: 6. Germline V CDR1 and CDR2: ENHRY, SYGVKD. CDR3 length: 13 residues. The CDR3 is CAIRASGTTEQYF. DNA for the CDR3: TGTGCCATCAGGGCTAGCGGGACAACCGAGCAGTACTTC.

This clonotype was counted a few times. This chain joins TRBV28 and TRBJ1-2; no clear D gene. The CDR3 totals 14 residues. Germline-derived CDR1 and CDR2 are MDHEN and SYDVKM. Trimming took 3 bases from V and 3 from J, leaving 11 bases between them. The CDR3: CASSLTPADYGYTF. DNA of the CDR3: TGTGCCAGCAGTTTGACGCCTGCCGACTATGGCTACACCTTC.

The V call is TRBV3-1, the J call TRBJ2-7; D uncertain. Germline V lookup: CDR1 LGHDT, CDR2 YNNKEL (reference sequence). The V and J ends lost 0 bases and 7 bases respectively, with 7 bases between them. The CDR3 is 12 amino acids. In nucleotides, the CDR3 is TGTGCCAGCAGCCAAGATCGGCGGGAGCAGTACTTC. Translation gives CASSQDRREQYF.

This chain links TRBV20-1 with TRBJ1-2; D uncertain. Germline loops: CDR1 DFQATT, CDR2 SNEGSKA (reference sequence). CDR3 length: 13 amino acids. Trimming removed 5 bases from V and 0 bases from J, with 10 bases in between. The CDR3 DNA follows: TGCAGTGCTCCGGACCCATCTAACTATGGCTACACCTTC. Amino acid sequence: CSAPDPSNYGYTF.

As concerns this clonotype: The junction does not match germline at one end; this may be a read error. J is TRBJ1-5 and V is TRBV24-1; the D is unclear. Per germline, CDR1 KGHDR and CDR2 SFDVKD. The CDR3 extends over 15 amino acids. The CDR3 nucleotides read TGTACCACCAGTGACTCACTAAGCGGCAATCAGCCCCAGCATTTT. Translation gives CTTSDSLSGNQPQHF.

This clonotype occurred a few times. The V and J genes are TRBV11-3 and TRBJ1-2, with D possibly TRBD1 on 5 matching bases. The CDR3 extends over 15 amino acids. Germline loops: CDR1 SGHNT, CDR2 YENEEA. The ends were cut back, 0 bases at V and 4 bases at J, with 12 bases in the middle. The CDR3 is CASSLDQGAPYGYTF. The CDR3 DNA is TGTGCCAGCAGCTTAGACCAAGGGGCCCCCTATGGCTACACCTTC.

V and J are TRBV28 and TRBJ2-1; D is uncertain. Gene TRBJ2-7 matches the end of the DNA better, so the J call may be wrong. The germline V gene encodes CDR1 MDHEN and CDR2 SYDVKM. The CDR3 covers 14 residues. DNA of the CDR3: TGTGCCAGCAGTTGGGGTTTCGAGGCCAGCGAGCAGTACTTC. Amino acids: CASSWGFEASEQYF.

This clonotype was seen a handful of times. This chain uses TRBV29-1 with TRBJ2-3, with D possibly being TRBD2 (6 bases). Trimming stripped 3 bases from V and 3 bases from J, with 25 bases between. The length of the CDR3 is 18 residues. CDR1 is SQVTM, CDR2 ANQGSEA, per germline. The CDR3 DNA reads TGCAGCGTTGACAGCCCCCAGCGGGCCGTCCTACTAACAGATACGCAGTATTTT. Amino acid sequence: CSVDSPQRAVLLTDTQYF.

The sample holds a few counts of this clonotype. The V gene is TRBV30, the J gene TRBJ2-5; D not resolved. V was trimmed by 0 bases and J by 0 bases, leaving 8 bases between them. This CDR3 contains 14 residues. Per germline, CDR1 GTSNPN and CDR2 SVGIG (reference sequence). CDR3 DNA sequence: TGTGCCTGGAGTGTAACACAGTACCAAGAGACCCAGTACTTC. Translated, it gives CAWSVTQYQETQYF.

V and J are TRBV7-2 and TRBJ2-5; 11 bases map to TRBD1. Germline CDR1 and CDR2: SGHTA and FQGNSA. This CDR3 contains 15 residues. J gave up 11 bases and V 3 bases, and 11 bases lay outside the gene matches. DNA for the CDR3: TGTGCCAGCAGCTTGTCGGGACAGGGGGGTAGGGAGCAGTACTTC. It yields the protein CASSLSGQGGREQYF.

The chain employs TRBV30 and TRBJ2-3; D might be TRBD1 or TRBD2, each matching 6 bases. The CDR3 covers 14 residues. V was shortened by 2 bases and J by 0 bases, with 9 bases between the two germline ends. Germline-derived CDR1 and CDR2 are GTSNPN and SVGIG (reference sequence). The CDR3 protein is CAWSRGDSTDTQYF. The CDR3 nucleotides are TGTGCCTGGAGTAGGGGGGACAGCACAGATACGCAGTATTTT. Full variable domain (outside the CDR3, taken from reference TRBV30 and TRBJ2-3): SQTIHQWPATLVQPVGSPLSLECTVEGTSNPNLYWYRQAAGRGLQLLFYSVGIGQISSEVPQNLSASRPQDRQFILSSKKLLLSDSGFYLCAWSRGDSTDTQYFGPGTRLTVL.